This T cell receptor beta chain was captured in a study of blood T cell repertoires in COVID-19. Study-level background: There were acute and convalescent COVID-19 samples, and they came from the United States, Italy and Spain.

Germline V gene data show CDR1 as SGDLS and CDR2 as YYNGEE. The CDR3 extends over 15 amino acids. With 5 bases removed from V and 4 bases from J, the gap between germline ends came to 18 bases. This clone was seen a single time. The assay was immunoSEQ multiplex PCR, and TCRdb's table has in-frame clones only and misses some. The sample holds roughly 150,000 clones, around 90% seen once. The sequence came from an elderly woman with acute or convalescent COVID-19. Source material: peripheral blood. This chain connects TRBV9 to TRBJ1-2, with D possibly TRBD1 on 6 matching bases. This CDR3 is CASSTPLGAGYGYTF. CDR3 nucleotides: TGTGCCAGCAGTACCCCTTTGGGGGCTGGCTATGGCTACACCTTC.